One and the same sample provided the 28 T cell receptor beta chains below, sequenced in a study of post-analysis software for immune sequencing data. Study findings and constraints: Controls had lower frequencies than patients of five or six TRBV segments, which included TRBV5-6, TRBV5-1 and TRBV20-1.

The TCR beta cDNA libraries carried unique molecular identifiers. TCRdb ran MiXCR on the PCR reads and lists one entry per CDR3 protein. The table has around 260,000 distinct CDR3 sequences, 36% seen once. These receptors have no identified antigens. What was sequenced was blood. Receptors originate from a girl between 5 and 17 years old with multiple sclerosis.

A word on this clonotype: This sequence may be a read error, since a much larger clone differs from it by one base. The chain joins TRBV5-1 to TRBJ1-2; the D gene is possibly TRBD1 (5 bases). This CDR3 comprises 15 residues. Germline CDR1 reads SGHRS; CDR2 reads YFSETQ. DNA for the CDR3: TGCGCCTGCAGCGTCGTCCAGGTGGGAGGGGATGGCTACACCTTC. Translated: CACSVVQVGGDGYTF.

The J gene is TRBJ1-4, the V gene TRBV25-1; D gene ambiguous. The CDR3 has 14 amino acids. Germline V gives CDR1 MGHDK, CDR2 SYGVNS. V lost 2 bases and J 7 bases, leaving 11 bases between the germline ends. The chain's CDR3 is CASSEGLKSEKLFF. CDR3 nucleotides: TGTGCCAGCAGTGAAGGCTTAAAGAGTGAAAAACTGTTTTTT.

This clonotype was counted once. This chain uses TRBV6-5 with TRBJ2-7; 7 bases are a match to TRBD1. This CDR3 is 14 amino acids long. V lost 4 bases, J lost 2 bases, and 5 bases stayed unmatched. Germline V gene data show CDR1 as MNHEY and CDR2 as SVGAGI. The CDR3 bases are TGTGCCAGCAGTTGGACAGGTTTTCCCTACGAGCAGTACTTC. It yields the protein CASSWTGFPYEQYF.

This clonotype was detected ten times or more. The rearrangement links TRBV29-1 to TRBJ1-1; TRBD1 matches at 8 bases. The V and J ends lost 2 bases and 4 bases, in that order; junction bases with no gene match: 0. Per the germline V gene, CDR1 is SQVTM and CDR2 is ANQGSEA. The CDR3 runs 12 residues. CDR3 region: CSVEQGATEAFF. The CDR3, as DNA: TGCAGCGTTGAACAGGGGGCCACTGAAGCTTTCTTT.

This clonotype occurred a few times. The J gene is TRBJ2-3, the V gene TRBV24-1, with TRBD1 matching 8 bases. J lost 4 bases, V lost 4 bases, and 6 bases had no gene match. CDR3 length equals 15 residues. Germline values: CDR1 KGHDR, CDR2 SFDVKD. CDR3 sequence: CATSERDRGADTQYF. CDR3 bases: TGTGCCACCAGTGAACGAGACAGGGGCGCAGATACGCAGTATTTT.

The chain couples TRBV12-3 or TRBV12-4 to TRBJ2-3; 7 bases match TRBD2. The trim removed 5 bases at V and 6 bases at J, leaving 8 bases unmatched. There are 14 residues in the CDR3. CDR3 nucleotide sequence: TGTGCCAGCAGTCCCGGGACTAATAAGGATACGCAGTATTTT. It codes for CASSPGTNKDTQYF.

The V and J genes are TRBV5-1 and TRBJ1-2; D is unresolved. V was cut by 5 bases and J by 2 bases, with 13 bases left in between. The CDR3 spans 14 residues. Looked up from germline, CDR1 is SGHRS and CDR2 is YFSETQ. CDR3 coding DNA: TGCGCCAGCAGTTCCCTTGATGTCAACTATGGCTACACCTTC. This encodes CASSSLDVNYGYTF. Variable domain in full (rest from reference TRBV5-1 and TRBJ1-2): KAGVTQTPRYLIKTRGQQVTLSCSPISGHRSVSWYQQTPGQGLQFLFEYFSETQRNKGNFPGRFSGRQFSNSRSEMNVSTLELGDSALYLCASSSLDVNYGYTFGSGTRLTVV.

This clonotype was picked up many times. The chain couples TRBV20-1 to TRBJ1-1; 7 positions agree with TRBD1. Per the germline V gene, CDR1 is DFQATT and CDR2 is SNEGSKA (reference sequence). V lost 6 bases and J lost 0; bases outside the gene matches: 4. This CDR3 region has 13 residues. CDR3 amino acids: CSAMTGLNTEAFF. In DNA form, the CDR3 reads TGCAGTGCAATGACAGGGTTGAACACTGAAGCTTTCTTT.

This clonotype appeared many times. This CDR3 reads CASSRIWGASYNEQFF. The CDR3 DNA reads as TGTGCCAGTAGTCGCATATGGGGGGCTTCATACAATGAGCAGTTCTTC. V and J are TRBV19 and TRBJ2-1; D could derive from TRBD1 or TRBD2 (6 bases each). Germline V lookup: CDR1 LNHDA, CDR2 SQIVND (reference sequence). V was shortened by 5 bases and J by 4 bases, with 18 bases between the two germline ends. This CDR3 has 16 residues.

Worth noting for this clonotype: A junction end diverges from the germline sequence, so it may reflect a read error. This chain links TRBV20-1 with TRBJ2-3; D may match TRBD1 or TRBD2 (5 bases each). Looked up from germline, CDR1 is DFQATT and CDR2 is SNEGSKA (reference sequence). The CDR3 covers 14 residues. CDR3 loop: CSAQGDPSIDTRYF. Written as DNA, the CDR3 is TGCAGTGCCCAAGGGGACCCTAGCATAGATACGCGGTATTTT.

This chain links TRBV6-1 with TRBJ2-7; unclear D gene. Deletions cut 6 bases from V and 2 bases from J, with 8 bases between. This CDR3 has 12 amino acids. The V gene's germline CDR1 is MNHNS and CDR2 SASEGT. The CDR3 protein is CASSYTTYEQYF. The CDR3 coding sequence is TGTGCCAGCAGCTACACAACCTACGAGCAGTACTTC.

The CDR3 DNA reads as TGCAGTGCTAGAGATCTAGGGGGCGGCAATCAGCCCCAGCATTTT. Encoded protein: CSARDLGGGNQPQHF. V and J are TRBV20-1 and TRBJ1-5; 7 positions match TRBD1. In germline, CDR1 is DFQATT, CDR2 SNEGSKA (reference sequence). Unmatched junction bases numbered 4, after V lost 0 bases and J lost 2 bases. The CDR3 sequence is 15 residues long.

The gene calls are TRBV28 and TRBJ2-4; TRBD1 agrees at 9 bases. V trimming: 3 bases; J trimming: 0 bases; junction bases outside the gene matches: 6. Looked up from germline, CDR1 is MDHEN and CDR2 is SYDVKM. The CDR3 is made up of 17 amino acids. The CDR3: CASSLGTGNLAKNIQYF. The CDR3 nucleotides are TGTGCCAGCAGTTTGGGGACAGGGAATCTAGCCAAAAACATTCAGTACTTC.

This chain uses TRBV7-2 with TRBJ2-3, with 14 positions matching TRBD2. With V trimmed by 5 bases and J by 4 bases, 11 bases remained unmatched. Germline-derived CDR1 and CDR2 are SGHTA and FQGNSA. This CDR3 comprises 18 residues. This CDR3 reads CASSPGTSGSALADTQYF. In nucleotides, the CDR3 is TGTGCCAGCAGCCCGGGGACTAGCGGGAGTGCTCTGGCAGATACGCAGTATTTT.

This clonotype was counted only a few times. This sequence joins TRBV19 and TRBJ2-6, with TRBD1 as a possible D gene (5 bases). Germline V gene sequence: CDR1 LNHDA, CDR2 SQIVND (reference sequence). V gave up 5 bases and J gave up 9 bases, with 11 bases separating them. The CDR3 covers 13 residues. CDR3 bases: TGTGCCAGTAGTTCGCAGGGTGTCAACGTCCTGACTTTC. Translation: CASSSQGVNVLTF.

This clonotype was found many times. The chain couples TRBV18 to TRBJ2-7, with TRBD1 matching 12 bases. The CDR3 extends over 14 amino acids. Germline CDR1 reads KGHSH; CDR2 reads LQKENI. Trimming took 5 bases from V and 5 from J; bases not matched to a gene: 4. The DNA of the CDR3 is TGTGCCAGCTCATCGGGACAGGGGGCCCACGAGCAGTACTTC. Translation: CASSSGQGAHEQYF. The full variable domain, completed using reference TRBV18 and TRBJ2-7, is NAGVMQNPRHLVRRRGQEARLRCSPMKGHSHVYWYRQLPEEGLKFMVYLQKENIIDESGMPKERFSAEFPKEGPSILRIQQVVRGDSAAYFCASSSGQGAHEQYFGPGTRLTVT.

The genes are TRBV11-1 and TRBJ2-6, with 7 nucleotides matching TRBD1. The length of the CDR3 is 15 residues. With 5 bases clipped from V and 3 bases from J, the junction kept 4 bases outside the gene matches. Germline assignment: CDR1 SGHAT and CDR2 FQDESV (reference sequence). The CDR3 DNA reads as TGTGCCAGCAGCCAACAGGGGCTTGGGGCCAACGTCCTGACTTTC. It codes for CASSQQGLGANVLTF. Supplemented by reference TRBV11-1 and TRBJ2-6, the full variable domain reads EAEVAQSPRYKITEKSQAVAFWCDPISGHATLYWYRQILGQGPELLVQFQDESVVDDSQLPKDRFSAERLKGVDSTLKIQPAELGDSAMYLCASSQQGLGANVLTFGAGSRLTVL.

This clonotype was detected a few times. The J gene is TRBJ1-1, the V gene TRBV5-6; D not resolved. This CDR3 has 15 residues. The germline V gene has CDR1 SGHDT and CDR2 YYEEEE. Trimming removed 4 bases at V and 1 base at J, with 14 bases between. CDR3 in amino acids: CASSPDLRGNTEAFF. Written as DNA, the CDR3 is TGTGCCAGCAGCCCTGACCTACGGGGGAACACTGAAGCTTTCTTT.

In its sample, this clonotype was seen a few times. The J gene is TRBJ2-7, the V gene TRBV7-2; the match to TRBD2 covers 12 bases. The CDR3 length is 16 residues. V was clipped by 5 bases and J by 7 bases; unmatched bases: 12. The germline V gene has CDR1 SGHTA and CDR2 FQGNSA. The CDR3 DNA is TGTGCCAGCAGCCGCCGTCCTAGCGGGAGGGAAGGGGAGCAGTACTTC. Its protein is CASSRRPSGREGEQYF. Filled out from reference TRBV7-2 and TRBJ2-7, the complete variable domain reads GAGVSQSPSNKVTEKGKDVELRCDPISGHTALYWYRQSLGQGLEFLIYFQGNSAPDKSGLPSDRFSAERTGGSVSTLTIQRTQQEDSAVYLCASSRRPSGREGEQYFGPGTRLTVT.

The J gene is TRBJ2-2, the V gene TRBV7-9; 8 bases agree with TRBD2. CDR3 size: 16 residues. Germline CDR1 is SEHNR and CDR2 is FQNEAQ (reference sequence). Trimming at V came to 10 bases and at J to 3 bases, leaving 13 bases not matched to a gene. The CDR3: CAISSGLAEYTGELFF. The CDR3, as DNA: TGTGCCATCTCCTCCGGACTAGCCGAATACACCGGGGAGCTGTTTTTT.

The J gene is TRBJ1-1, the V gene TRBV13; D is unclear. Germline CDR1 reads PRHDT; CDR2 reads FYEKMQ (reference sequence). V was trimmed by 2 bases and J by 8 bases, leaving 12 bases between them. CDR3 length equals 13 residues. CDR3 region: CASSLSGVSEAFF. The CDR3 DNA sequence: TGTGCCAGCAGCTTATCAGGTGTGTCCGAAGCTTTCTTT.

Notes on this clonotype: One junction end does not reproduce the germline sequence, and a read error may be involved. The V and J genes are TRBV29-1 and TRBJ1-2, with D unclear. There are 11 residues in the CDR3. Germline V lookup: CDR1 SQVTM, CDR2 ANQGSEA. The CDR3 loop is CSLESRDGYTF. The DNA for the CDR3 is TGCAGCCTTGAATCCCGTGATGGCTACACCTTC.

J is TRBJ2-1 and V is TRBV28, with 10 bases identical to TRBD2. V dropped 3 bases and J dropped 7; count of bases not matched to a gene: 6. The germline V gene encodes CDR1 MDHEN and CDR2 SYDVKM. The CDR3 has 15 amino acids. The CDR3 is CASSFPAGGRNEQFF. In DNA, the CDR3 is TGTGCCAGCAGTTTCCCAGCGGGGGGGCGGAATGAGCAGTTCTTC.

This clonotype was observed at least ten times. The rearrangement joins TRBV5-1 to TRBJ2-1, with 7 bases lining up with TRBD2. This CDR3 spans 14 amino acids. The junction had 5 bases not matched to a gene; V was cut back by 4 bases and J by 4 bases. Per germline, CDR1 SGHRS and CDR2 YFSETQ. CDR3 protein: CASSPPGGYNEQFF. The CDR3 DNA reads as TGCGCCAGCAGCCCACCGGGGGGTTACAATGAGCAGTTCTTC.

This clonotype was seen at least ten times. The rearrangement links TRBV7-8 to TRBJ1-5; unclear D gene. The CDR3 consists of 16 residues. Per the germline V gene, CDR1 is SGHVS and CDR2 is FQNEAQ. Deletions cut 2 bases from V and 0 bases from J, with 11 bases between. CDR3: CASSLYAGYSNQPQHF. CDR3 DNA: TGTGCCAGCAGCTTATATGCAGGATATAGCAATCAGCCCCAGCATTTT.

This clonotype occurred many times. The chain has TRBV12-3 or TRBV12-4 and TRBJ1-2; D gene ambiguous. Deletions cut 6 bases from V and 10 bases from J, with 18 bases between. The CDR3 runs to 13 residues. CDR3 amino acids: CASSLDGLRDYTF. The CDR3 bases are TGTGCCAGCAGCCTGGACGGTCTGCGGGACTACACCTTC.

A few counts support this clonotype. One base away lies a much larger clone, so this may be a sequencing read error. This chain links TRBV10-3 with TRBJ2-1; tentatively, D is TRBD1 or TRBD2 (5 bases each). The CDR3 is 12 residues long. The germline CDR1 and CDR2 sequences are ENHRY and SYGVKD. V was cut by 10 bases and J by 6 bases, with 13 bases left in between. Written as DNA, the CDR3 is TGTGCCAGCATGGGGACCCGCAATGAGCAGTTCTTC. It is translated as CASMGTRNEQFF.

Concerning this clonotype: With a much larger clone just one base away, this may be a read error. The gene calls are TRBV20-1 and TRBJ1-5, with D possibly matching TRBD1 (6 bases). Germline CDR1 is DFQATT and CDR2 is SNEGSKA (reference sequence). The CDR3 length is 14 residues. This chain's CDR3 is CSARNRVSNQPRHF. The CDR3 DNA follows: TGCAGTGCTAGGAACAGGGTTAGCAATCAGCCCCGGCATTTT.